The sequence of this T cell receptor beta chain was determined in a study of neurological immune-mediated disorders. General study findings and limits: The greatest TCR clonal expansion occurred in HTLV-1-associated myelopathy and the least in multiple sclerosis, which fell below healthy controls. CDR3 amino acid sequences found in expanded clones were never shared across subjects, suggesting private repertoires in all groups.

This CDR3 is built from 19 residues. Germline CDR1 reads SQVTM; CDR2 reads ANQGSEA. With 4 bases removed from V and 3 bases from J, the gap between germline ends came to 30 bases. This clonotype was recorded at least ten times. The target antigen is unknown. The cDNA was generated through 5'RACE incorporating 10-nucleotide random UMIs. TCRdb re-derived calls from the 5' RACE reads in MiXCR, one entry per CDR3 protein. The sample records about 50,000 distinct CDR3 sequences, around 17% being singletons. Unsorted libraries were derived from 2 million PBMCs stored at -80 C. The sequence was collected from a man between 60 and 75 years old in good health. Sequenced material: PBMCs. V and J are TRBV29-1 and TRBJ2-5, with TRBD1 as a possible D gene (6 bases). The CDR3 loop reads CSVVPRERTDKRMKETQYF. The CDR3 region has the DNA TGCAGCGTTGTCCCTCGCGAAAGGACAGACAAGAGAATGAAAGAGACCCAGTACTTC.